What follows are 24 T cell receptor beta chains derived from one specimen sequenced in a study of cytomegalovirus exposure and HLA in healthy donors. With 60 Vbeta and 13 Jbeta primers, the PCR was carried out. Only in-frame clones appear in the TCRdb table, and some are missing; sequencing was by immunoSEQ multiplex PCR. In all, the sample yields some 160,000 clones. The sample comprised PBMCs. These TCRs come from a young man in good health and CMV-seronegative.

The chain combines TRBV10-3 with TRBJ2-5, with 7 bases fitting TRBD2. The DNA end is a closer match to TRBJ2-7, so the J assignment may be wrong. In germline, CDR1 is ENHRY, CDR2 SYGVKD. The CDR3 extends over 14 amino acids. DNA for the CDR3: TGTGCCATCAGCACAGGACTAGTCTCCTACGAGCAGTACTTC. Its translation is CAISTGLVSYEQYF.

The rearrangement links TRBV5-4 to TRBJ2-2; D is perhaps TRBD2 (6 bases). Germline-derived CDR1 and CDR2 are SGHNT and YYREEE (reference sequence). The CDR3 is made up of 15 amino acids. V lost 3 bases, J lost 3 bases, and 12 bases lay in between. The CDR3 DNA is TGTGCCAGCAGCTCGGAGGGACTTTACACCGGGGAGCTGTTTTTT. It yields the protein CASSSEGLYTGELFF.

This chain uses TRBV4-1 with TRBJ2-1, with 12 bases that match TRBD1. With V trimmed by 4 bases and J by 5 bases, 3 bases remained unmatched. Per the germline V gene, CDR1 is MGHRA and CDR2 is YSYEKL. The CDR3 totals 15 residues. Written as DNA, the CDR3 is TGCGCCAGCAGCCCGGGACAGGGGGCCCACAATGAGCAGTTCTTC. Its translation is CASSPGQGAHNEQFF.

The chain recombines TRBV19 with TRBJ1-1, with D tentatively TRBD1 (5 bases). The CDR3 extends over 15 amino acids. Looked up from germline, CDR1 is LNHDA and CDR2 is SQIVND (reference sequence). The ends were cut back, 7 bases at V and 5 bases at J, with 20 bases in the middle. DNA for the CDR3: TGTGCCAGTACGTTGGCAGGGTGGTCGAGAACTGAAGCTTTCTTT. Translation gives CASTLAGWSRTEAFF.

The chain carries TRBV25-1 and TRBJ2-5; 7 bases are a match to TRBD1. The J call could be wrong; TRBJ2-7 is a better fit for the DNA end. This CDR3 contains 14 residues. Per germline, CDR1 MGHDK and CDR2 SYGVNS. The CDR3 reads CASSESDRFYEQYF. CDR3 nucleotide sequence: TGTGCCAGCAGTGAATCGGACAGGTTCTACGAGCAGTACTTC.

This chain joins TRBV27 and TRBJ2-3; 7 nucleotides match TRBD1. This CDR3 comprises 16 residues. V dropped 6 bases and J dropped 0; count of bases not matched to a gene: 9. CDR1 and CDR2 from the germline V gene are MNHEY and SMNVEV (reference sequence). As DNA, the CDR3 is TGTGCCAGCAGCCCCCCGGGACAGAGAAGCACAGATACGCAGTATTTT. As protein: CASSPPGQRSTDTQYF.

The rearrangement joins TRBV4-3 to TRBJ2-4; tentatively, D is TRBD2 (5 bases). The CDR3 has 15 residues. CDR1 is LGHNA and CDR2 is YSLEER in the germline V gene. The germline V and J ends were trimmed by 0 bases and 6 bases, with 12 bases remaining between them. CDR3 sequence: CASSQEEGRGNIQYF. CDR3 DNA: TGCGCCAGCAGCCAAGAGGAAGGGAGAGGAAACATTCAGTACTTC.

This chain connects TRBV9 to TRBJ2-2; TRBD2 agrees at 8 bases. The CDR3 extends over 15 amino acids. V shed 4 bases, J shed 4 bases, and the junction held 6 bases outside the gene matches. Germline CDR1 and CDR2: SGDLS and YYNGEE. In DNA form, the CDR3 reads TGTGCCAGCAGCCGGACGGGAGGGCCCACCGGGGAGCTGTTTTTT. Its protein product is CASSRTGGPTGELFF.

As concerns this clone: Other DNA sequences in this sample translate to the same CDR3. The CDR3 reads CASSIALNTEAFF. The DNA for the CDR3 is TGTGCCAGTAGTATAGCGTTGAACACTGAAGCTTTCTTT. The genes are TRBV19 and TRBJ1-1; D is uncertain. Germline V gives CDR1 LNHDA, CDR2 SQIVND (reference sequence). The CDR3 covers 13 residues. V gave up 1 base and J gave up 0 bases, with 3 bases separating them.

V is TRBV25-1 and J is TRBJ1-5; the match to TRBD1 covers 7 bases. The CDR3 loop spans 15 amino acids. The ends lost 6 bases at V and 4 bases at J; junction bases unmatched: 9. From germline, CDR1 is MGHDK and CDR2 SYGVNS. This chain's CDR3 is CASSTGVGINQPQHF. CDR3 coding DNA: TGTGCCAGCAGCACAGGGGTCGGGATTAATCAGCCCCAGCATTTT. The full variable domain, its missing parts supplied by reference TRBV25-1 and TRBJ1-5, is EADIYQTPRYLVIGTGKKITLECSQTMGHDKMYWYQQDPGMELHLIHYSYGVNSTEKGDLSSESTVSRIRTEHFPLTLESARPSHTSQYLCASSTGVGINQPQHFGDGTRLSIL.

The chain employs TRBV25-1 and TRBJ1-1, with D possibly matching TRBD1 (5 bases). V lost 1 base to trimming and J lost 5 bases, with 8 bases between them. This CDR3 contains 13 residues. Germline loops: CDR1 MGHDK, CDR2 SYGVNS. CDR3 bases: TGTGCCAGCAGTGAATCGGGGGTGACTGAAGCTTTCTTT. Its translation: CASSESGVTEAFF.

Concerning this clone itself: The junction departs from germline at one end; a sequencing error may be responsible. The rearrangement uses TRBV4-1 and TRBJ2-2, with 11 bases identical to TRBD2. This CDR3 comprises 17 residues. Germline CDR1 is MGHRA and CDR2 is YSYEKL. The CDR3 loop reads CASSQVPGLADTAELFF. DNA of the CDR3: TGCGCCAGCAGCCAAGTCCCGGGACTAGCGGACACCGCGGAGCTGTTTTTT.

CDR3 DNA sequence: TGTGCCAGCAGCTTACGCCAAGGGGCGGCAGATACGCAGTATTTT. It encodes CASSLRQGAADTQYF. The chain employs TRBV11-3 and TRBJ2-3; TRBD1 is a possible D gene (5 bases). The ends were cut back, 2 bases at V and 4 bases at J, with 13 bases in the middle. The CDR3 spans 15 residues. The germline V gene has CDR1 SGHNT and CDR2 YENEEA.

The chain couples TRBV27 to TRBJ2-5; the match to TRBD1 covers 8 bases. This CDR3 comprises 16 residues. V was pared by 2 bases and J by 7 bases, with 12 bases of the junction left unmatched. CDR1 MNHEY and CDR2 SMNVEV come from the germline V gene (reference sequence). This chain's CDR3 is CASSLLTPGQGGTQYF. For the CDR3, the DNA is TGTGCCAGCAGTTTACTGACCCCTGGACAGGGTGGGACCCAGTACTTC.

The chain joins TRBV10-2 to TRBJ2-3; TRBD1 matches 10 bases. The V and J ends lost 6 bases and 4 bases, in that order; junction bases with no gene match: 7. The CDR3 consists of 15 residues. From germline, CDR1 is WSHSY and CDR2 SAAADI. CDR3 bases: TGCGCCAGCAGACCCGACAGGGGGCGACCAGATACGCAGTATTTT. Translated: CASRPDRGRPDTQYF.

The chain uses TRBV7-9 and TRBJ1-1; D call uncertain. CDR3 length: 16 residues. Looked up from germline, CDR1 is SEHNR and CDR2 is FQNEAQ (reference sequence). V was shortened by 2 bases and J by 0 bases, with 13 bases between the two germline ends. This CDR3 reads CASSLWPALMNTEAFF. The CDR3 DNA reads TGTGCCAGCAGCTTATGGCCCGCCCTTATGAACACTGAAGCTTTCTTT.

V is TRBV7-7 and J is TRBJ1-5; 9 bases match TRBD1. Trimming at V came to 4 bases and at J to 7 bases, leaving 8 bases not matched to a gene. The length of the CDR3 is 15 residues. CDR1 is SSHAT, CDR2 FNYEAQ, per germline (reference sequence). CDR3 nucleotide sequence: TGTGCCAGCAGCTGCCTGGACAGGGGAGGACAGCCCCAGCATTTT. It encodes CASSCLDRGGQPQHF.

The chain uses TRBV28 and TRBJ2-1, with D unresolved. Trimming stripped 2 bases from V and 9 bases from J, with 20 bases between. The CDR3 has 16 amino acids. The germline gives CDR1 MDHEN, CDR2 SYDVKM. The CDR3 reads CASSLESPLTEIEQFF. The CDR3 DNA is TGTGCCAGCAGTTTAGAGTCCCCCTTAACGGAGATTGAGCAGTTCTTC.

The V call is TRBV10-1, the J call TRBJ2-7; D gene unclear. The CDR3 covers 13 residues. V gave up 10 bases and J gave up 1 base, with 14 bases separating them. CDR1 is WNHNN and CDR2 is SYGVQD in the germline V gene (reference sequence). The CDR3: CAKRGSPSYEQYF. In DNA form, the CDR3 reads TGCGCCAAACGAGGCAGCCCTTCCTACGAGCAGTACTTC.

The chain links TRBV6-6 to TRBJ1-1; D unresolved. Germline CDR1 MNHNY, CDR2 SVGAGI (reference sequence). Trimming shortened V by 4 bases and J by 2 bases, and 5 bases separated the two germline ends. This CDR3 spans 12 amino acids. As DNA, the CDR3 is TGTGCCAGCAGTTCCTATAACACTGAAGCTTTCTTT. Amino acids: CASSSYNTEAFF.

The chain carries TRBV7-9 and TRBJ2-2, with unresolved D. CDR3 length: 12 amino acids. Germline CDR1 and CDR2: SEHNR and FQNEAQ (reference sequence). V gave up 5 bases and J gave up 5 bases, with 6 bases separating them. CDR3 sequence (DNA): TGTGCCAGCAGCCCTAAAACCGGGGAGCTGTTTTTT. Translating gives CASSPKTGELFF.

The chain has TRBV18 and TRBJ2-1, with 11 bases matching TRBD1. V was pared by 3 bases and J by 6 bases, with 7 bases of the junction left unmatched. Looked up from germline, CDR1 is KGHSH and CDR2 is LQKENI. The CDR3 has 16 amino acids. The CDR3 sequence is CASSPFSGTGGNEQFF. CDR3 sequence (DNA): TGTGCCAGCTCACCTTTTTCCGGGACAGGGGGCAATGAGCAGTTCTTC. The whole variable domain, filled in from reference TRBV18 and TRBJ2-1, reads NAGVMQNPRHLVRRRGQEARLRCSPMKGHSHVYWYRQLPEEGLKFMVYLQKENIIDESGMPKERFSAEFPKEGPSILRIQQVVRGDSAAYFCASSPFSGTGGNEQFFGPGTRLTVL.

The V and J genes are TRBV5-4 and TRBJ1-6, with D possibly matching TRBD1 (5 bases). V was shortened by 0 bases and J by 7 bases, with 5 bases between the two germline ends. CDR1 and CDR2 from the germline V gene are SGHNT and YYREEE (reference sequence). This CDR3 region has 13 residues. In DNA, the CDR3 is TGTGCCAGCAGCTTGGGGGGCAATTCACCCCTCCACTTT. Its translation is CASSLGGNSPLHF.

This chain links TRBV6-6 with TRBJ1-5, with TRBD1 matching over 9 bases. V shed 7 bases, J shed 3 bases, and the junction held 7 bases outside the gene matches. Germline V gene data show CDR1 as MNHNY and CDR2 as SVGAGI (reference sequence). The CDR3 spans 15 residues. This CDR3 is CASTDGTGLNQPQHF. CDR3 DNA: TGTGCCAGCACTGACGGGACAGGGCTCAATCAGCCCCAGCATTTT.